A single sample is the source of the 17 T cell receptor beta chains below, sequenced in a study of graft-versus-host responses after intestinal transplantation (dated by TCRdb to the early 2020s). Libraries were made using the immunoSEQ multiplex PCR assay. TCRdb mirrors the immuneACCESS table, restricted to in-frame sequences. Some clones are absent from its copies; in checked studies, under half trace to an unresolved V gene, and the reason for the others is unknown. This sample gives under 20,000 clones in total; about 74% of them show up just once. In total, the top ten clones hold nearly 3.5% of the sample. Intraepithelial and lamina propria lymphocytes were isolated from graft specimens using dithiothreitol, EDTA incubations and collagenase D digestion. The source material was ileum tissue, sampled 14 days after transplant. The receptors come from a human patient who received an intestinal transplant, so some T cells may come from the graft donor.

Only one count was recorded for this clone. This chain connects TRBV7-3 to TRBJ2-3; tentatively, D is TRBD2 (5 bases). The CDR3 consists of 13 residues. V dropped 6 bases and J dropped 3 bases, with 10 bases sitting between them. Germline V gene lookup returns CDR1 SGHTA and CDR2 FQGTGA. The CDR3 DNA is TGTGCCAGCAGTAGAGGGCCAACAGATACGCAGTATTTT. Translation: CASSRGPTDTQYF.

This clone has only a few counts. The J gene is TRBJ1-1, the V gene TRBV29-1, with TRBD1 as a possible D gene (6 bases). From germline, CDR1 is SQVTM and CDR2 ANQGSEA. The CDR3 is 11 residues long. Deletions cut 4 bases from V and 5 bases from J, with 8 bases between. CDR3 DNA: TGCAGCGTTGCAGGGGCGACTGAAGCTTTCTTT. It is translated as CSVAGATEAFF. The whole variable domain, remainder taken from reference TRBV29-1 and TRBJ1-1, is SAVISQKPSRDICQRGTSLTIQCQVDSQVTMMFWYRQQPGQSLTLIATANQGSEATYESGFVIDKFPISRPNLTFSTLTVSNMSPEDSSIYLCSVAGATEAFFGQGTRLTVV.

The chain carries TRBV19 and TRBJ1-2, with D maybe TRBD1 (5 bases). The CDR3 spans 14 residues. Germline assignment: CDR1 LNHDA and CDR2 SQIVND (reference sequence). The V gene lost 0 bases and the J gene lost 4 bases, with 9 bases spanning the gap. The CDR3 DNA sequence: TGTGCCAGTAGTATAGATGGGGGAGGCTATGGCTACACCTTC. Its protein product is CASSIDGGGYGYTF. Full variable domain (missing parts from reference TRBV19 and TRBJ1-2): DGGITQSPKYLFRKEGQNVTLSCEQNLNHDAMYWYRQDPGQGLRLIYYSQIVNDFQKGDIAEGYSVSREKKESFPLTVTSAQKNPTAFYLCASSIDGGGYGYTFGSGTRLTVV.

The rearrangement joins TRBV27 to TRBJ1-5; 8 nucleotides match TRBD1. With V trimmed by 6 bases and J by 0 bases, 10 bases remained unmatched. CDR1 and CDR2 from the germline V gene are MNHEY and SMNVEV (reference sequence). The CDR3 runs 17 residues. The CDR3 nucleotides are TGTGCCAGCAGCGCCGGGACAGGCGACTATAGCAATCAGCCCCAGCATTTT. Its protein product is CASSAGTGDYSNQPQHF.

This clone rates as medium-sized. The sample holds other DNA sequences that translate to the same CDR3. V and J are TRBV4-1 and TRBJ2-2; D unclear. The length of the CDR3 is 13 residues. With 4 bases removed from V and 0 bases from J, the gap between germline ends came to 3 bases. Germline assignment: CDR1 MGHRA and CDR2 YSYEKL. The CDR3 reads CASSPTNTGELFF. CDR3 sequence (DNA): TGCGCCAGCAGCCCCACGAACACCGGGGAGCTGTTTTTT.

The V and J genes are TRBV19 and TRBJ1-2; 7 bases map to TRBD1. This CDR3 has 14 amino acids. V shed 3 bases, J shed 8 bases, and the junction held 9 bases outside the gene matches. Germline V lookup: CDR1 LNHDA, CDR2 SQIVND (reference sequence). The DNA for the CDR3 is TGTGCCAGTAGTATGCAACCAGGGGGATACGGCTACACCTTC. This translates into CASSMQPGGYGYTF. The whole variable domain, filled in from reference TRBV19 and TRBJ1-2, reads DGGITQSPKYLFRKEGQNVTLSCEQNLNHDAMYWYRQDPGQGLRLIYYSQIVNDFQKGDIAEGYSVSREKKESFPLTVTSAQKNPTAFYLCASSMQPGGYGYTFGSGTRLTVV.

The J gene is TRBJ2-1, the V gene TRBV6-5; D is ambiguous. Looked up from germline, CDR1 is MNHEY and CDR2 is SVGAGI. The CDR3 has 14 residues. Trimming removed 0 bases from V and 9 bases from J, with 12 bases in between. CDR3 residues: CASSYSPSPSEQFF. The DNA for the CDR3 is TGTGCCAGCAGTTACTCCCCTAGTCCTAGTGAGCAGTTCTTC.

The V gene is TRBV9, the J gene TRBJ2-1, with D maybe TRBD2 (5 bases). Germline assignment: CDR1 SGDLS and CDR2 YYNGEE. This CDR3 has 15 residues. Trimming took off 0 bases at V and 7 bases at J, with 14 bases between the two ends. The chain's CDR3 is CASSVGAGSANEQFF. DNA for the CDR3: TGTGCCAGCAGCGTAGGGGCTGGTAGCGCTAATGAGCAGTTCTTC.

The chain combines TRBV7-9 with TRBJ2-3; unclear D gene. V was shortened by 2 bases and J by 0 bases, with 9 bases between the two germline ends. This CDR3 has 15 residues. Looked up from germline, CDR1 is SEHNR and CDR2 is FQNEAQ (reference sequence). CDR3 residues: CASSLPLTSTDTQYF. The CDR3 nucleotides are TGTGCCAGCAGCTTACCCCTAACTAGCACAGATACGCAGTATTTT.

V usage is TRBV4-1 and J usage is TRBJ2-1, with D maybe TRBD1 (6 bases). CDR3 length equals 16 residues. Trimming cost V 2 bases and J 3 bases, with 14 bases left between them. Germline values: CDR1 MGHRA, CDR2 YSYEKL. The CDR3 here is CASSQTDSQDYNEQFF. In DNA, the CDR3 is TGCGCCAGCAGCCAAACGGACAGCCAAGACTACAATGAGCAGTTCTTC.

This CDR3 reads CASSLGSGREKDYTF. CDR3 sequence (DNA): TGCGCCAGCAGCTTGGGGAGCGGGCGGGAGAAAGACTACACCTTC. V gene TRBV5-1 combines with J gene TRBJ1-2; no definite D call. Germline-derived CDR1 and CDR2 are SGHRS and YFSETQ. V gave up 0 bases and J gave up 10 bases, with 19 bases separating them. The CDR3 totals 15 residues.

V is TRBV2 and J is TRBJ2-5; TRBD1 matches 9 bases. The assigned J gene may be wrong: the sequence end matches TRBJ2-7 better. The CDR3 loop spans 13 amino acids. The germline V gene encodes CDR1 SNHLY and CDR2 FYNNEI. The CDR3 sequence: CASSGGQGYEQYF. The CDR3 bases are TGTGCCAGCAGCGGGGGACAGGGCTACGAGCAGTACTTC.

The chain carries TRBV9 and TRBJ2-7; TRBD1 matches 7 bases. V trimming: 0 bases; J trimming: 1 base; junction bases outside the gene matches: 4. This CDR3 spans 15 amino acids. Per germline, CDR1 SGDLS and CDR2 YYNGEE. The CDR3 sequence: CASSVGSQGSYEQYF. For the CDR3, the DNA is TGTGCCAGCAGCGTAGGGTCACAGGGGTCCTACGAGCAGTACTTC.

The rearrangement joins TRBV6-5 to TRBJ2-5, with D possibly matching TRBD2 (6 bases). TRBJ2-7 matches the DNA end more closely, so the J call is doubtful. The CDR3 length is 15 residues. Germline CDR1 is MNHEY and CDR2 is SVGAGI. Here the CDR3 reads CASSYFPGVQYEQYF. In DNA form, the CDR3 reads TGTGCCAGCAGTTACTTCCCGGGGGTGCAGTACGAGCAGTACTTC.

The chain has TRBV7-9 and TRBJ2-5; 7 bases map to TRBD1. The junction had 8 bases not matched to a gene; V was cut back by 1 base and J by 3 bases. This CDR3 spans 16 amino acids. Germline loops: CDR1 SEHNR, CDR2 FQNEAQ (reference sequence). CDR3 DNA: TGTGCCAGCAGCTTAGAGGGACAGCTTATGAAAGAGACCCAGTACTTC. It is translated as CASSLEGQLMKETQYF.

The rearrangement uses TRBV7-3 and TRBJ2-1; tentatively, D is TRBD2 (5 bases). Germline V gene sequence: CDR1 SGHTA, CDR2 FQGTGA. The V end was cut by 0 bases, the J end by 4 bases, with 19 bases between. The CDR3 sequence is 18 residues long. The CDR3 DNA follows: TGTGCCAGCAGCTTAACTTTTACAACAAGCGGTCAATACAATGAGCAGTTCTTC. It encodes CASSLTFTTSGQYNEQFF.

V usage is TRBV5-4 and J usage is TRBJ2-3, with 12 bases that match TRBD2. The length of the CDR3 is 16 residues. CDR1 is SGHNT, CDR2 YYREEE, per germline (reference sequence). Trimming at V came to 2 bases and at J to 3 bases, leaving 4 bases not matched to a gene. As DNA, the CDR3 is TGTGCCAGCAGCTTAACTAGCGGGGGGCAGACAGATACGCAGTATTTT. This gives the protein CASSLTSGGQTDTQYF.